This T cell receptor (beta chain) was captured by sequencing in a study of T cell responses to AZD1222 COVID-19 vaccine. Notes on this clone: Its specificity is unknown.

Germline assignment: CDR1 SGHAT and CDR2 FQNNGV. The length of the CDR3 is 18 residues. Trimming cost V 2 bases and J 9 bases; bases outside gene matches: 11. Study-level points and caveats: Repertoire sampling occurred only after the peak T cell response. The donors showed a predominance of white British ancestry and of females, with possible underestimation of clonal diversity. Spike-specific TCR breadth and depth both grew after two AZD1222 doses.

Only in-frame clones appear in the TCRdb table, and some are missing; sequencing was by immunoSEQ multiplex PCR. Found here are under 25,000 clones, more than 70% of them singletons; the top ten hold about 16%. The genes are TRBV11-2 and TRBJ2-1, with TRBD2 identical over 15 bases. The sequencing used peripheral blood, collected 28 days after the second AZD1222 dose. This TCR was recovered from an adult who received the AZD1222 COVID-19 vaccine. The CDR3, as DNA: TGTGCCAGCAGCTTAAAGGGCGGGACTAGCGGGAGGAAAGGTGAGCAGTTCTTC. Its translation is CASSLKGGTSGRKGEQFF.